The next 13 T cell receptor beta chains were all read from a single sample in a study of beta chain features in type 1 diabetes. Study results and caveats: Moderate yet significant TCRB CDR3 shortening was seen in Type 1 diabetes patients in all four CD4+ subsets.

These receptors lack a known antigen. The study reverse transcribed the entire isolated RNA, so it sequenced expressed TCRB transcripts. Assay: immunoSEQ multiplex PCR; the TCRdb copy retains only in-frame clones and omits some. The table lists around 690,000 clones, roughly 12% of them singletons. Sequencing was performed on naive CD4+ T cells from blood. The receptors here all came from a man between 25 and 39 years old with type 1 diabetes.

This clone was seen a few times. The chain couples TRBV4-1 to TRBJ1-4; 7 bases align to TRBD1. The germline gives CDR1 MGHRA, CDR2 YSYEKL. The CDR3 has 19 residues. V lost 0 bases to trimming and J lost 8 bases; unmatched junction nucleotides: 18. Written as DNA, the CDR3 is TGCGCCAGCAGCCAAGATCGAAGCTTTACACAGGGGTCGCGGGAAAAACTGTTTTTT. It encodes CASSQDRSFTQGSREKLFF.

The table lists this clone with a few counts. CDR3 amino acids: CASSLSPAWDEQFF. In nucleotides, the CDR3 is TGTGCCAGCAGTTTATCCCCAGCCTGGGATGAGCAGTTCTTC. The chain has TRBV28 and TRBJ2-1; D is unresolved. The CDR3 consists of 14 residues. CDR1 and CDR2 (germline): MDHEN, SYDVKM. The ends were cut back, 1 base at V and 8 bases at J, with 12 bases in the middle.

The J gene is TRBJ2-5, the V gene TRBV7-9; possible D gene TRBD1, 5 bases. Trimming shortened V by 2 bases and J by 5 bases, and 12 bases separated the two germline ends. The CDR3 contains 14 residues. The germline V gene has CDR1 SEHNR and CDR2 FQNEAQ (reference sequence). CDR3 in amino acids: CASSLSRGWETQYF. CDR3 nucleotides: TGTGCCAGCAGCTTATCTAGGGGCTGGGAGACCCAGTACTTC.

This clone has more than one count but fewer than ten. The chain has TRBV27 and TRBJ1-6; 7 positions agree with TRBD1. The CDR3 is 14 residues long. Germline V CDR1 and CDR2: MNHEY, SMNVEV (reference sequence). Trimming cost V 5 bases and J 9 bases; bases outside gene matches: 7. Here the CDR3 reads CASSRGPQASPLHF. The CDR3 nucleotides read TGTGCCAGCAGTAGGGGGCCTCAGGCTTCACCCCTCCACTTT.

This clone was seen only a few times. The chain combines TRBV19 with TRBJ2-1; a weak D match, TRBD1 (6 bases). The CDR3 totals 15 residues. Germline V lookup: CDR1 LNHDA, CDR2 SQIVND (reference sequence). Trimming took 5 bases from V and 4 from J, leaving 15 bases between them. The CDR3 loop is CASSVRTVRYNEQFF. The CDR3 bases are TGTGCCAGTAGTGTCCGGACAGTCCGATACAATGAGCAGTTCTTC.

This clone occurred a few times. The J gene is TRBJ1-6, the V gene TRBV9, with 10 bases aligning to TRBD1. Germline V lookup: CDR1 SGDLS, CDR2 YYNGEE. The CDR3 covers 15 residues. With V trimmed by 3 bases and J by 9 bases, 6 bases remained unmatched. DNA for the CDR3: TGTGCCAGCAGCGAGAAGGACAGGGGGAGTTCACCCCTCCACTTT. Protein product: CASSEKDRGSSPLHF.

J is TRBJ2-2 and V is TRBV7-2, with D perhaps TRBD2 (6 bases). V was trimmed by 1 base and J by 3 bases, leaving 9 bases between them. The germline gives CDR1 SGHTA, CDR2 FQGNSA. The CDR3 has 15 amino acids. CDR3 nucleotides: TGTGCCAGCAGCTTAGTCAGCGGGTACACCGGGGAGCTGTTTTTT. This translates into CASSLVSGYTGELFF.

The chain carries TRBV7-2 and TRBJ1-2; TRBD1 matches at 7 bases. The CDR3 sequence is 14 residues long. Losses at the gene ends were 2 bases for V and 5 bases for J; bases not matched to a gene: 5. Germline values: CDR1 SGHTA, CDR2 FQGNSA. The CDR3 DNA reads TGTGCCAGCAGCTTATCCGGGACAGTATATGGCTACACCTTC. Protein sequence: CASSLSGTVYGYTF.

The genes are TRBV29-1 and TRBJ1-6; D gene ambiguous. This CDR3 is 13 amino acids long. Trimming removed 2 bases at V and 9 bases at J, with 11 bases between. Per germline, CDR1 SQVTM and CDR2 ANQGSEA. CDR3 sequence (DNA): TGCAGCGTTGAAATTAGGGAGGGTTCACCCCTCCACTTT. It codes for CSVEIREGSPLHF.

With regard to this clone: This CDR3 is also generated by other DNA sequences in the sample. The DNA for the CDR3 is TGTGCCAGCAGCCCCCTGGGCGGGAGCTCCTACGAGCAGTACTTC. It translates to CASSPLGGSSYEQYF. V is TRBV7-2 and J is TRBJ2-7; 7 bases align to TRBD2. The CDR3 is 15 residues long. Germline CDR1 is SGHTA and CDR2 is FQGNSA. With 5 bases clipped from V and 0 bases from J, the junction kept 7 bases outside the gene matches.

The chain combines TRBV7-2 with TRBJ1-2; 7 nucleotides line up with TRBD1. The germline CDR1 and CDR2 sequences are SGHTA and FQGNSA. V dropped 6 bases and J dropped 1; count of bases not matched to a gene: 5. The length of the CDR3 is 14 residues. CDR3 sequence: CASRSGTVNYGYTF. In DNA, the CDR3 is TGTGCCAGCAGATCCGGGACAGTTAACTATGGCTACACCTTC.

This clone has only a few counts. This chain links TRBV5-1 with TRBJ1-5; D call uncertain. V dropped 2 bases and J dropped 1 base, with 7 bases sitting between them. This CDR3 is built from 14 residues. The germline CDR1 and CDR2 sequences are SGHRS and YFSETQ. The CDR3 DNA reads TGCGCCAGCAGCTTAGCAGAGAGCAATCAGCCCCAGCATTTT. Translating gives CASSLAESNQPQHF.

This clone was detected only a few times. The chain links TRBV5-1 to TRBJ1-2; no definite D call. The germline gives CDR1 SGHRS, CDR2 YFSETQ. Trimming shortened V by 0 bases and J by 1 base, and 7 bases separated the two germline ends. This CDR3 is 14 amino acids long. CDR3 sequence reads: CASSLESVNYGYTF. In DNA form, the CDR3 reads TGCGCCAGCAGCTTGGAATCCGTTAACTATGGCTACACCTTC.